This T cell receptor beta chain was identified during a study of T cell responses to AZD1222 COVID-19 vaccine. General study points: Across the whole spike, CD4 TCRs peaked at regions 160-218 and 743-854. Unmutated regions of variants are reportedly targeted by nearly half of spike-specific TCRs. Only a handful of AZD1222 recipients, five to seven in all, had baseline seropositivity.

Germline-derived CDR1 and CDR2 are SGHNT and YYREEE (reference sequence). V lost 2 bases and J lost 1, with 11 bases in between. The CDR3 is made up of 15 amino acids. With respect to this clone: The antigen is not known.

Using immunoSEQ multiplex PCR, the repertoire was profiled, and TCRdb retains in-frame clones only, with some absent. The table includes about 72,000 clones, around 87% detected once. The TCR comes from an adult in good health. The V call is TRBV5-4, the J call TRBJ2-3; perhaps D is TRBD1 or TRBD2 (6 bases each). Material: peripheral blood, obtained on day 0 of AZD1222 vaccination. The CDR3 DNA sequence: TGTGCCAGCAGCTTAAGGGGGGCGGGCACAGATACGCAGTATTTT. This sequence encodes CASSLRGAGTDTQYF.